This T cell receptor beta chain stems from a study of cytomegalovirus exposure and HLA in healthy donors. Findings and limits, study-wide: The tendency of first-cohort TCR clusters to co-occur in the roughly 120 validation repertoires was the finding of a later analysis. The authors enumerated over 150 TCR beta chains as linked to cytomegalovirus.

Trimming took 8 bases from V and 5 from J, leaving 19 bases between them. Germline CDR1 is MNHNS and CDR2 is SASEGT. The CDR3 runs 15 residues. For this clone: Its antigen is not known.

Here immunoSEQ multiplex PCR was the method, and the copy in TCRdb shows in-frame clones only, minus some. Here the sample spans roughly 70,000 clones, around 94% being singletons. The sequencing sample was made of PBMCs. The chain joins TRBV6-1 to TRBJ2-1; D is possibly TRBD1 (6 bases). This TCR derives from a man between 18 and 29 years old in good health and CMV-seropositive. The CDR3 nucleotides read TGTGCCAGCGCCCCCATGCCCCAGGGGAACAATGAGCAGTTCTTC. Its translation: CASAPMPQGNNEQFF.